This passage covers 24 T cell receptor beta chains from one sample sequenced in a study of regulatory T cells in long-lasting Graves disease. Time point denoted: persistent/refractory GD, antithyroid drugs over 5 years with positive TRAb. PBMC RNA was the source of the TCR library. Combining iRepertoire HTBI primers with Arm-PCR of CDR3 regions, the authors built TCR beta libraries. One entry per CDR3 protein results from TCRdb running MiXCR on the multiplex PCR reads. In the table there are fewer than 450,000 distinct CDR3 sequences, about a quarter of which are singletons. Here the sequenced sample was peripheral blood mononuclear cells (PBMCs), taken when the disease was refractory, from a patient treated with antithyroid drugs. These receptors were obtained from a female donor with Graves disease.

CDR3 sequence reads: CASSIAPFRQGVYGYTF. The CDR3 DNA sequence: TGTGCCAGTAGTATAGCTCCCTTTAGACAGGGCGTCTATGGCTACACCTTC. The chain carries TRBV19 and TRBJ1-2; TRBD1 matches at 7 bases. The germline gives CDR1 LNHDA, CDR2 SQIVND (reference sequence). This CDR3 comprises 17 residues. V dropped 1 base and J dropped 4; count of bases not matched to a gene: 12. Together with reference TRBV19 and TRBJ1-2, the CDR3 gives the full variable domain: DGGITQSPKYLFRKEGQNVTLSCEQNLNHDAMYWYRQDPGQGLRLIYYSQIVNDFQKGDIAEGYSVSREKKESFPLTVTSAQKNPTAFYLCASSIAPFRQGVYGYTFGSGTRLTVV.

This clonotype was detected only a few times. The chain carries TRBV5-6 and TRBJ2-7, with TRBD2 as a possible D gene (5 bases). CDR3 length: 12 residues. The V gene's germline CDR1 is SGHDT and CDR2 YYEEEE. Trimming took off 0 bases at V and 7 bases at J, with 8 bases between the two ends. The CDR3 is CASSLGRKEQYF. CDR3 DNA sequence: TGTGCCAGCAGCTTGGGGAGGAAGGAGCAGTACTTC.

J is TRBJ2-5 and V is TRBV5-1, with D tentatively TRBD1 (5 bases). CDR1 and CDR2 (germline): SGHRS, YFSETQ. V lost 4 bases, J lost 0 bases, and 19 bases lay in between. This CDR3 is built from 17 residues. The CDR3 sequence is CASSPLTQGTYQETQYF. CDR3 nucleotide sequence: TGCGCCAGCAGCCCCCTTACCCAGGGAACGTACCAAGAGACCCAGTACTTC. Full variable domain (outside the CDR3, taken from reference TRBV5-1 and TRBJ2-5): KAGVTQTPRYLIKTRGQQVTLSCSPISGHRSVSWYQQTPGQGLQFLFEYFSETQRNKGNFPGRFSGRQFSNSRSEMNVSTLELGDSALYLCASSPLTQGTYQETQYFGPGTRLLVL.

The J gene is TRBJ1-2, the V gene TRBV20-1, with D hard to call. CDR1 and CDR2 from the germline V gene are DFQATT and SNEGSKA (reference sequence). The germline V and J ends were trimmed by 6 bases and 3 bases, with 2 bases remaining between them. The CDR3 covers 9 residues. CDR3 loop: CSADYGYTF. In nucleotides, the CDR3 is TGCAGTGCGGACTATGGCTACACCTTC.

The V and J genes are TRBV11-2 and TRBJ1-1; D remains unclear. V was pared by 5 bases and J by 10 bases, with 14 bases between. CDR1 SGHAT and CDR2 FQNNGV come from the germline V gene. The CDR3 is 12 amino acids. As DNA, the CDR3 is TGTGCCAGCAGCCAGAGTCTCGAGGGAGCTTTCTTT. It yields the protein CASSQSLEGAFF.

The rearrangement links TRBV20-1 to TRBJ2-7; 10 nucleotides agree with TRBD2. Germline V lookup: CDR1 DFQATT, CDR2 SNEGSKA (reference sequence). The junction had 9 bases not matched to a gene; V was cut back by 3 bases and J by 4 bases. The CDR3 has 15 residues. In DNA form, the CDR3 reads TGCAGTGCTAGGTACTCTCTAGCGGGAGTTTACGAGCAGTACTTC. It specifies CSARYSLAGVYEQYF.

V and J are TRBV11-2 and TRBJ2-1, with 11 bases matching TRBD2. This CDR3 region has 14 residues. The V segment lost 3 bases and the J segment 5 bases; nucleotides outside the gene matches: 0. Per the germline V gene, CDR1 is SGHAT and CDR2 is FQNNGV. DNA for the CDR3: TGTGCCAGCAGCTTTAGCGGGAGGGACAATGAGCAGTTCTTC. The encoded protein is CASSFSGRDNEQFF. The variable domain in full, with the rest retrieved from reference TRBV11-2 and TRBJ2-1, is EAGVAQSPRYKIIEKRQSVAFWCNPISGHATLYWYQQILGQGPKLLIQFQNNGVVDDSQLPKDRFSAERLKGVDSTLKIQPAKLEDSAVYLCASSFSGRDNEQFFGPGTRLTVL.

This clonotype was found many times. The gene calls are TRBV28 and TRBJ1-1; D is uncertain. Trimming stripped 5 bases from V and 2 bases from J, with 6 bases between. The CDR3 extends over 12 amino acids. From germline, CDR1 is MDHEN and CDR2 SYDVKM. The CDR3 DNA follows: TGTGCCAGCAGTAGACTTAACACTGAAGCTTTCTTT. This translates into CASSRLNTEAFF. Full variable domain (remainder filled in from reference TRBV28 and TRBJ1-1): DVKVTQSSRYLVKRTGEKVFLECVQDMDHENMFWYRQDPGLGLRLIYFSYDVKMKEKGDIPEGYSVSREKKERFSLILESASTNQTSMYLCASSRLNTEAFFGQGTRLTVV.

This clonotype has a handful of counts. The chain couples TRBV6-1 to TRBJ2-7; D remains ambiguous. CDR1 is MNHNS, CDR2 SASEGT, per germline. This CDR3 is built from 15 residues. Trimming took off 6 bases at V and 0 bases at J, with 15 bases between the two ends. This CDR3 reads CASSQDPSSSYEQYF. The CDR3 nucleotides read TGTGCCAGCAGCCAGGACCCGTCGAGCTCCTACGAGCAGTACTTC.

This clonotype was counted at least ten times. The chain carries TRBV28 and TRBJ1-2; D call uncertain. Looked up from germline, CDR1 is MDHEN and CDR2 is SYDVKM. The CDR3 covers 11 residues. Trimming removed 6 bases at V and 5 bases at J, with 7 bases between. The DNA of the CDR3 is TGTGCCAGCAGCCGAGGATATGGCTACACCTTC. Protein: CASSRGYGYTF.

This clonotype was counted between two and nine times. V usage is TRBV7-2 and J usage is TRBJ1-1, with TRBD1 identical over 7 bases. The CDR3 contains 14 residues. The V gene's germline CDR1 is SGHTA and CDR2 FQGNSA. Trimming cost V 7 bases and J 3 bases; bases outside gene matches: 8. CDR3 amino acids: CASTPYRGDTEAFF. CDR3 sequence (DNA): TGTGCCAGCACCCCCTACAGGGGAGACACTGAAGCTTTCTTT.

V is TRBV4-2 and J is TRBJ1-2; 7 bases align to TRBD1. This CDR3 region has 15 residues. J gave up 8 bases and V 4 bases, and 13 bases lay outside the gene matches. Germline values: CDR1 LGHNA, CDR2 YNFKEQ. The CDR3 reads CASSLAGTAGAGYTF. The CDR3 DNA is TGTGCCAGCAGCCTCGCCGGGACAGCGGGTGCGGGCTACACCTTC.

In DNA form, the CDR3 reads TGTGCCAGCAGTGAAGTGGGAGGATCAGGGGGCTTGGAAAACATTCAGTACTTC. Protein sequence: CASSEVGGSGGLENIQYF. The V gene is TRBV6-1, the J gene TRBJ2-4; TRBD1 agrees at 8 bases. In germline, CDR1 is MNHNS, CDR2 SASEGT. CDR3 length: 18 residues. With V trimmed by 1 base and J by 5 bases, 13 bases remained unmatched.

The V and J genes are TRBV19 and TRBJ2-5, with D possibly TRBD1 on 6 matching bases. CDR1 is LNHDA and CDR2 is SQIVND in the germline V gene (reference sequence). The CDR3 spans 14 residues. Trimming stripped 7 bases from V and 4 bases from J, with 16 bases between. The CDR3 DNA follows: TGTGCCAGTAACCCTTCACAGGGAGTAGAGACCCAGTACTTC. It specifies CASNPSQGVETQYF.

V and J are TRBV6-1 and TRBJ2-4; tentatively, D is TRBD2 (6 bases). Per the germline V gene, CDR1 is MNHNS and CDR2 is SASEGT. V was pared by 5 bases and J by 3 bases, with 14 bases between. The CDR3 length is 15 residues. CDR3 bases: TGTGCCAGCAGTCCCCTTAGCGGACTCAAAAACATTCAGTACTTC. This codes for CASSPLSGLKNIQYF.

The V call is TRBV7-2, the J call TRBJ2-4; the D gene is possibly TRBD1 (5 bases). With 5 bases removed from V and 9 bases from J, the gap between germline ends came to 11 bases. CDR1 and CDR2 (germline): SGHTA, FQGNSA. CDR3 length: 12 amino acids. CDR3 amino acids: CASSPRGGIQYF. CDR3 nucleotides: TGTGCCAGCAGCCCAAGGGGCGGCATTCAGTACTTC.

This chain uses TRBV20-1 with TRBJ2-1; 15 bases align to TRBD2. Germline V gene lookup returns CDR1 DFQATT and CDR2 SNEGSKA (reference sequence). With V trimmed by 5 bases and J by 7 bases, 12 bases remained unmatched. This CDR3 is 17 amino acids long. The CDR3 DNA reads as TGCAGTGCTTCCCGGAGGACTAGCGGGAGGGCGGGGAATGAGCAGTTCTTC. Residues: CSASRRTSGRAGNEQFF.

V and J are TRBV27 and TRBJ2-7; TRBD2 matches at 9 bases. Germline V CDR1 and CDR2: MNHEY, SMNVEV (reference sequence). This CDR3 spans 15 amino acids. V gave up 3 bases and J gave up 4 bases; unmatched junction bases: 7. As DNA, the CDR3 is TGTGCCAGCAGTTTTTCGAGCGGGAGGTTGTACGAGCAGTACTTC. This codes for CASSFSSGRLYEQYF.

This clonotype was detected many times. V usage is TRBV6-1 and J usage is TRBJ2-7, with TRBD1 matching 9 bases. This CDR3 spans 15 amino acids. From germline, CDR1 is MNHNS and CDR2 SASEGT. J lost 3 bases, V lost 3 bases, and 6 bases had no gene match. CDR3: CASSDPGQGYYEQYF. The CDR3 DNA reads as TGTGCCAGCAGTGATCCAGGACAGGGGTACTACGAGCAGTACTTC.

V and J are TRBV14 and TRBJ2-2; 8 positions agree with TRBD2. The germline gives CDR1 SGHDN, CDR2 FVKESK. The CDR3 length is 13 residues. V was pared by 5 bases and J by 6 bases, with 2 bases of the junction left unmatched. This CDR3 reads CASSAGLAGELFF. The CDR3 bases are TGTGCCAGCAGCGCGGGACTAGCCGGGGAGCTGTTTTTT.

At least ten counts were recorded for this clonotype. The chain recombines TRBV12-3 or TRBV12-4 with TRBJ1-2; 9 bases match TRBD1. V shed 1 base, J shed 8 bases, and the junction held 8 bases outside the gene matches. The CDR3 length is 15 residues. The CDR3 DNA reads as TGTGCCAGCAGTTTAGGGGACAGGGCCCTTCGGGGCTACACCTTC. Translation gives CASSLGDRALRGYTF.

This clonotype was seen many times. This chain connects TRBV20-1 to TRBJ2-5; the match to TRBD1 covers 10 bases. The CDR3 consists of 15 residues. The V segment lost 6 bases and the J segment 4 bases; nucleotides outside the gene matches: 11. In germline, CDR1 is DFQATT, CDR2 SNEGSKA (reference sequence). The CDR3 nucleotides read TGCAGTGCAGCCTTAGGGGGACAGGGGATAGAGACCCAGTACTTC. Protein sequence: CSAALGGQGIETQYF.

This clonotype came up a few times. The chain joins TRBV6-5 to TRBJ2-7; D call uncertain. CDR3 length equals 11 residues. The V and J ends lost 4 bases and 7 bases respectively, with 8 bases between them. Germline CDR1 is MNHEY and CDR2 is SVGAGI. The DNA for the CDR3 is TGTGCCAGCAGTTCCTTAGGGGAGCAGTACTTC. Protein sequence: CASSSLGEQYF.

The V call is TRBV2, the J call TRBJ2-7; 10 bases map to TRBD1. The CDR3 covers 14 residues. Trimming removed 6 bases from V and 3 bases from J; junction bases left unmatched: 5. Germline V gives CDR1 SNHLY, CDR2 FYNNEI. CDR3 region: CASSGGQGNYEQYF. The CDR3 DNA reads as TGTGCCAGCAGCGGGGGACAGGGGAACTACGAGCAGTACTTC. Filled out from reference TRBV2 and TRBJ2-7, the complete variable domain reads EPEVTQTPSHQVTQMGQEVILRCVPISNHLYFYWYRQILGQKVEFLVSFYNNEISEKSEIFDDQFSVERPDGSNFTLKIRSTKLEDSAMYFCASSGGQGNYEQYFGPGTRLTVT.